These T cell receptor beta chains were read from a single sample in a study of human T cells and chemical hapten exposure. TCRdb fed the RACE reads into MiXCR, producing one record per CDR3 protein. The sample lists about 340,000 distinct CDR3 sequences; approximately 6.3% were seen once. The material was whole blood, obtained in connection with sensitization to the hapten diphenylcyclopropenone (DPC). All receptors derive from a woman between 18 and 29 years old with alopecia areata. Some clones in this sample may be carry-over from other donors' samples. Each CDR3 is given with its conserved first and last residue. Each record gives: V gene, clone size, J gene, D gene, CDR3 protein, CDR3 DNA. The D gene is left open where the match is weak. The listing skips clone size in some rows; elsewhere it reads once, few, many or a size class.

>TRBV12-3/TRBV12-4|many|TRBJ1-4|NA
CASSFSAEAQPGEKLFF
TGTGCCAGCAGTTTTAGTGCTGAGGCGCAACCGGGTGAAAAACTGTTTTTT
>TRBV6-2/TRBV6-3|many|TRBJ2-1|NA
CASSYSIVVLSSYNEQFF
TGTGCCAGCAGTTACTCGATTGTCGTCCTGAGCTCCTACAATGAGCAGTTCTTC
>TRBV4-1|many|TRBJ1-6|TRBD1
CASSQGSGQGYNSPLHF
TGCGCCAGCAGCCAAGGATCGGGACAGGGCTATAATTCACCCCTCCACTTT
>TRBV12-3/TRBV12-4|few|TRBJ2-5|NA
CASSRTDIGETQYF
TGTGCCAGCAGCCGAACTGACATAGGGGAGACCCAGTACTTC
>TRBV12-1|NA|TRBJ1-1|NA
CASSWGGQNTEAFF
TGTGCCAGCAGCTGGGGGGGACAGAACACTGAAGCTTTCTTT
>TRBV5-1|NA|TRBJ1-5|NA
CASSPAGEGQPQHF
TGCGCCAGCAGCCCAGCGGGGGAAGGTCAGCCCCAGCATTTT
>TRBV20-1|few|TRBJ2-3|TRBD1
CSATFPGTGHTDTQYF
TGCAGTGCTACCTTCCCAGGGACAGGGCACACAGATACGCAGTATTTT
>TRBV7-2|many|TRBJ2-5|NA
CASSQGGTQETQYF
TGTGCCAGCAGCCAGGGGGGCACGCAAGAGACCCAGTACTTC
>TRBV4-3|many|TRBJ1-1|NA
CASSQDTPNEAFF
TGCGCCAGCAGCCAAGATACCCCGAATGAAGCTTTCTTT
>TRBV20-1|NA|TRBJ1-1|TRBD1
CSARTGWETEAFF
TGCAGTGCCCGGACAGGGTGGGAGACTGAAGCTTTCTTT
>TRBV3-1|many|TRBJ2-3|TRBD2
CASNNQGGDPQYF
TGTGCCAGCAATAACCAGGGAGGGGATCCGCAGTATTTT
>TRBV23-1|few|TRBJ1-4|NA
CASEPRFPNEKLFF
TGCGCCAGCGAACCCAGATTCCCTAATGAAAAACTGTTTTTT
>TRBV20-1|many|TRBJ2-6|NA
CSARDTDSGANVLTF
TGCAGTGCTAGAGACACAGACTCTGGGGCCAACGTCCTGACTTTC
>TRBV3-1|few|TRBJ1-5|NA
CASSQRGHQPQHF
TGTGCCAGCAGCCAACGGGGCCATCAGCCCCAGCATTTT
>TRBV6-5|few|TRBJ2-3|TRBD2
CASSYSGGIRDTQYF
TGTGCCAGCAGTTACAGCGGGGGGATCCGGGATACGCAGTATTTT
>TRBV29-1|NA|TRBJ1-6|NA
CSVEETANSPLHF
TGCAGCGTTGAAGAGACGGCAAATTCACCCCTCCACTTT
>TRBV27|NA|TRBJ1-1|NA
CASKGRRLTEAFF
TGTGCCAGCAAGGGACGGAGACTCACTGAAGCTTTCTTT
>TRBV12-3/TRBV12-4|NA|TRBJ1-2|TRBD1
CASSRQGGDGYTF
TGTGCCAGCAGTCGACAGGGAGGGGATGGCTACACCTTC
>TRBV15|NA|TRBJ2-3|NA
CATSREVPGLVREADTQYF
TGTGCCACCAGCAGAGAGGTACCAGGGTTGGTTCGTGAGGCAGATACGCAGTATTTT
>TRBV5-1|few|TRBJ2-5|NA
CASSLPESEQETQYF
TGCGCCAGCAGCTTGCCGGAGTCCGAGCAGGAGACCCAGTACTTC
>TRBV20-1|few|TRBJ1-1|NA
CSAHNQGTEAFF
TGCAGTGCTCATAACCAGGGAACTGAAGCTTTCTTT
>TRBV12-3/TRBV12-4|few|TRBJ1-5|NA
CASSADEGQYGDQPQHF
TGTGCCAGCAGTGCAGACGAGGGCCAATACGGCGATCAGCCCCAGCATTTT
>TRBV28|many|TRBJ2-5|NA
CASSLASNQEAQYF
TGTGCCAGCAGTTTAGCCTCGAACCAAGAGGCCCAGTACTTC
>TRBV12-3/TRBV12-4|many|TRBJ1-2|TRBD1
CASTGQGTGYTF
TGTGCCAGCACAGGACAGGGTACAGGCTACACCTTC
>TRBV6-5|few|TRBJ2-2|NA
CASSYLAAGELFF
TGTGCCAGCAGTTACTTGGCGGCCGGGGAGCTGTTTTTT
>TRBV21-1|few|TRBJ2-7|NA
CASSRQGYSYEQYF
TGTGCCAGCAGCAGACAGGGTTACTCCTACGAGCAGTACTTC
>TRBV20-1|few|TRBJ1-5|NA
CSAREGEGQPQHF
TGCAGTGCTAGAGAAGGGGAGGGGCAGCCCCAGCATTTT
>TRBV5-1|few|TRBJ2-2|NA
CASSAGNVNTGELFF
TGCGCCAGCAGTGCTGGGAACGTTAACACCGGGGAGCTGTTTTTT
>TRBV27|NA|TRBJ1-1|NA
CASSSWGAGTEAFF
TGTGCCAGCAGTTCGTGGGGGGCGGGGACTGAAGCTTTCTTT
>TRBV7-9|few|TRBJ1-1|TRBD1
CASSGGQGFLAFF
TGTGCCAGCAGCGGAGGACAGGGGTTTTTAGCTTTCTTT
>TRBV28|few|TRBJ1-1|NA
CASISVVPGGAFF
TGTGCCAGCATATCAGTAGTCCCGGGAGGAGCTTTCTTT
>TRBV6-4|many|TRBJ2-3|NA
CASRERSNPDGTQYF
TGTGCCAGCAGAGAGCGGTCTAACCCCGATGGTACGCAGTATTTT
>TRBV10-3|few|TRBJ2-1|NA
CAISDEYEQFF
TGTGCCATCAGTGATGAGTATGAGCAGTTCTTC
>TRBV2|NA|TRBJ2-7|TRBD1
CASSEVPGTARSYEQYF
TGTGCCAGCAGTGAAGTCCCCGGGACAGCAAGGAGCTACGAGCAGTACTTC
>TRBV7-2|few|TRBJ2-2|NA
CASSLWASSNTGELFF
TGTGCCAGCAGCTTATGGGCTAGCAGCAACACCGGGGAGCTGTTTTTT
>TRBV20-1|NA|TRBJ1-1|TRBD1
CSARDRGEEAFF
TGCAGTGCTCGGGACAGGGGGGAAGAAGCTTTCTTT
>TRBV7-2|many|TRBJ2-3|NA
CASAQPTGRSLVTDTQYF
TGTGCCAGTGCTCAGCCGACAGGCCGAAGCCTTGTCACAGATACGCAGTATTTT
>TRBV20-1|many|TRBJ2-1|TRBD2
CSATGTSGRGSYNEQFF
TGCAGTGCCACCGGGACTAGCGGGCGGGGCTCCTACAATGAGCAGTTCTTC
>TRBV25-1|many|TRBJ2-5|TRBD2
CASSGGLSAQETQYF
TGTGCCAGCAGCGGGGGACTAAGCGCCCAAGAGACCCAGTACTTC
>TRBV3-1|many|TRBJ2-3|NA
CASSPDTLRGDTQYF
TGTGCCAGCAGCCCCGACACTCTTCGAGGAGATACGCAGTATTTT
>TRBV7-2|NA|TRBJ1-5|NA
CASSLVWGAKQPQHF
TGTGCCAGCAGCTTAGTTTGGGGGGCCAAGCAGCCCCAGCATTTT
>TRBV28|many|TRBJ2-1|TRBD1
CASSRQGGYNEQFF
TGTGCCAGCAGCAGACAGGGCGGCTACAATGAGCAGTTCTTC
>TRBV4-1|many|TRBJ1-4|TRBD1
CASSQDDRAGEKLFF
TGCGCCAGCAGCCAAGATGACAGGGCGGGCGAAAAACTGTTTTTT
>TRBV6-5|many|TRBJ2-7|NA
CASSYSWTDLSTYEQYF
TGTGCCAGCAGTTACTCTTGGACAGATCTATCAACCTACGAGCAGTACTTC
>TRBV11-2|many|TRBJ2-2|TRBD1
CASSRQGDAGELFF
TGTGCCAGCAGCCGACAGGGCGATGCCGGGGAGCTGTTTTTT
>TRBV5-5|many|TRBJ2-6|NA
CASSSLKSSGANVLTF
TGTGCCAGCAGCTCCCTCAAGAGCTCTGGGGCCAACGTCCTGACTTTC
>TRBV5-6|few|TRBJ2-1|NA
CASSPRVGTDNEQFF
TGTGCCAGCAGCCCCAGAGTAGGGACGGACAATGAGCAGTTCTTC
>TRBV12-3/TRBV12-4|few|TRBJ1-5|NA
CASSSGVIQPQHF
TGTGCCAGCAGTTCGGGGGTAATTCAGCCCCAGCATTTT
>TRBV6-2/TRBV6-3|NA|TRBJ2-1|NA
CASSNGFAATGNEQFF
TGTGCCAGCAGTAATGGTTTCGCGGCTACGGGCAATGAGCAGTTCTTC
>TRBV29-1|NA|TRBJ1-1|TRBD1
CSVVARGGFDTEAFF
TGCAGCGTTGTGGCGAGAGGGGGCTTCGACACTGAAGCTTTCTTT
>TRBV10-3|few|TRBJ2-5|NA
CAISDPGTDTPETQYF
TGTGCCATCAGTGACCCCGGGACGGACACCCCAGAGACCCAGTACTTC